Detailed here is one T cell receptor beta chain. The antigen is unknown. The sample comes from a study of T-cell reconstitution after alpha-beta-depleted transplantation in children. Study-wide points: Reportedly, roughly two months post-transplant, alpha-beta T cells arose from several hundred expanded graft clones. Several patients had high TCRbeta diversity at day 60; it came from surviving recipient T cells and thymic progenitors. A year post-transplant, T-cell counts and diversity derived mostly from newly produced T cells.

CDR1 is SGHRS and CDR2 is YFSETQ in the germline V gene. With 5 bases clipped from V and 6 bases from J, the junction kept 6 bases outside the gene matches. This CDR3 has 15 amino acids. Preparation of the TCRbeta library was carried out with unique molecular identifiers. MiXCR, applied by TCRdb to the PCR reads, yields one record per CDR3 protein. The sample contains about 610,000 distinct CDR3 sequences, over 25% of which appear only once. The gene calls are TRBV5-1 and TRBJ2-2; the match to TRBD2 covers 11 bases. The sample was PBMCs, taken before TCRalphabeta/CD19-depleted stem cell transplant. This sequence originates from a boy in the first two years of life with Wiskott-Aldrich syndrome, due to receive a stem cell transplant. The CDR3 DNA reads as TGCGCCAGCAGACCACTAGCGGGAGAACCCGGGGAGCTGTTTTTT. As protein: CASRPLAGEPGELFF.